These 5 T cell receptor beta chains were all obtained from the same sample, sequenced in a study of shared clonotypes between healthy human individuals. Profiling relied on immunoSEQ multiplex PCR, and the TCRdb table lists in-frame clones only, not all of them. The table includes some 2,400,000 clones, 95% detected once. Sequenced material: naive CD4+ T cells sorted from blood. Documented subset: CD45RA+ positively selected. The receptors come from a man aged 18 to 35 in good health.

The V call is TRBV30, the J call TRBJ2-7; no firm D call. This CDR3 is 12 amino acids long. Trimming cost V 2 bases and J 7 bases, with 12 bases left between them. Germline assignment: CDR1 GTSNPN and CDR2 SVGIG (reference sequence). The chain's CDR3 is CAWSPRAVEQYF. CDR3 sequence (DNA): TGTGCCTGGAGTCCCAGAGCCGTGGAGCAGTACTTC.

The J gene is TRBJ1-6, the V gene TRBV5-4; a weak D match, TRBD1 (5 bases). V lost 9 bases and J lost 7, with 26 bases in between. Germline lookup yields CDR1 SGHNT and CDR2 YYREEE (reference sequence). The CDR3 contains 17 residues. The CDR3 is CATQLKDPGPGNSPLHF. CDR3 DNA: TGTGCCACCCAACTCAAAGACCCGGGACCGGGAAATTCACCCCTCCACTTT.

The CDR3 region has the DNA TGTGCCAGCAGTTTATCGGCAGCCTATGGCTACACCTTC. Translation: CASSLSAAYGYTF. The chain joins TRBV27 to TRBJ1-2; D not resolved. V shed 0 bases and J shed 4 bases, with 6 bases lying between them. This CDR3 region has 13 residues. The germline V gene has CDR1 MNHEY and CDR2 SMNVEV (reference sequence).

V gene TRBV6-5 combines with J gene TRBJ2-3; 10 nucleotides align to TRBD1. The CDR3 consists of 14 residues. With V trimmed by 4 bases and J by 6 bases, 4 bases remained unmatched. In germline, CDR1 is MNHEY, CDR2 SVGAGI. The CDR3 bases are TGTGCCAGCAGTTCTGGACAGGGGGTGGATACGCAGTATTTT. This codes for CASSSGQGVDTQYF.

CDR3: CASSLAGDLVETQYF. CDR3 nucleotides: TGCGCCAGCAGCTTGGCGGGGGACCTTGTAGAGACCCAGTACTTC. The chain joins TRBV5-1 to TRBJ2-5; D perhaps matches TRBD2 (6 bases). The germline V gene has CDR1 SGHRS and CDR2 YFSETQ. The length of the CDR3 is 15 residues. Trimming stripped 0 bases from V and 4 bases from J, with 13 bases between.